Following are 25 T cell receptor beta chains from one sample sequenced in a study of T cell responses to AZD1222 COVID-19 vaccine. TCRdb's table, derived via immunoSEQ multiplex PCR, lists solely in-frame clones and lacks some. The sample shows over 95,000 clones, approximately 90% of them seen only once. Specimen: peripheral blood, collected on day 0 of AZD1222 vaccination. These receptors originate from an adult in good health.

The chain recombines TRBV6-4 with TRBJ2-3; D assignment may be TRBD1 or TRBD2 (5 bases each). CDR1 is MRHNA, CDR2 SNTAGT, per germline. V gave up 3 bases and J gave up 2 bases, with 6 bases separating them. The CDR3 is made up of 13 amino acids. CDR3 bases: TGTGCCAGCAGTGAGGGGGTCACAGATACGCAGTATTTT. This gives the protein CASSEGVTDTQYF.

This rearrangement joins TRBV7-9 to TRBJ1-5; tentative D call: TRBD1 (6 bases). The CDR3 consists of 15 residues. Germline lookup yields CDR1 SEHNR and CDR2 FQNEAQ (reference sequence). The V end was cut by 0 bases, the J end by 2 bases, with 8 bases between. The CDR3 here is CASSLARGGNQPQHF. CDR3 bases: TGTGCCAGCAGCTTAGCCAGGGGAGGCAATCAGCCCCAGCATTTT.

The table lists this clone with a few counts. The chain is built from TRBV3-1 (or the pseudogene TRBV3-2) and TRBJ1-4, with D maybe TRBD1 (6 bases). The CDR3 contains 15 residues. The V gene's germline CDR1 is LGHDT and CDR2 YNNKEL (reference sequence). Trimming pared 4 bases from V and 8 bases from J, leaving 17 bases between. CDR3 sequence (DNA): TGTGCCAGCAGCCGGTCATCCGGGGGCCGGGAAAAACTGTTTTTT. It is translated as CASSRSSGGREKLFF.

This clone has a single count. V and J are TRBV7-3 and TRBJ1-1; D gene ambiguous. V lost 4 bases and J 0 bases, leaving 9 bases between the germline ends. The CDR3 totals 14 residues. CDR1 SGHTA and CDR2 FQGTGA come from the germline V gene. The chain's CDR3 is CASSSNGLNTEAFF. CDR3 nucleotides: TGTGCCAGCAGCTCAAACGGGCTGAACACTGAAGCTTTCTTT. The entire variable domain, with the rest obtained from reference TRBV7-3 and TRBJ1-1, is as follows: GAGVSQTPSNKVTEKGKYVELRCDPISGHTALYWYRQSLGQGPEFLIYFQGTGAADDSGLPNDRFFAVRPEGSVSTLKIQRTERGDSAVYLCASSSNGLNTEAFFGQGTRLTVV.

The genes are TRBV29-1 and TRBJ2-1; D unresolved. From germline, CDR1 is SQVTM and CDR2 ANQGSEA. The CDR3 extends over 12 amino acids. With 3 bases removed from V and 6 bases from J, the gap between germline ends came to 9 bases. The CDR3: CSVDEAFNEQFF. Here the CDR3 DNA reads TGCAGCGTTGATGAGGCTTTCAATGAGCAGTTCTTC.

The chain recombines TRBV4-3 with TRBJ1-5, with a weak D call TRBD1 (6 bases). V was shortened by 1 base and J by 0 bases, with 10 bases between the two germline ends. Germline V gene sequence: CDR1 LGHNA, CDR2 YSLEER. This CDR3 comprises 16 residues. In DNA, the CDR3 is TGCGCCAGCAGCCAAGGGAGGACAGTTAGCAATCAGCCCCAGCATTTT. Protein: CASSQGRTVSNQPQHF.

The chain has TRBV18 and TRBJ1-1; D is ambiguous. V lost 1 base, J lost 0 bases, and 15 bases lay in between. Per germline, CDR1 KGHSH and CDR2 LQKENI. This CDR3 is built from 17 residues. The CDR3 DNA reads TGTGCCAGCTCACCACAGTTAGGGAGGGCTTTGAACACTGAAGCTTTCTTT. This sequence encodes CASSPQLGRALNTEAFF.

The rearrangement links TRBV5-8 to TRBJ2-5, with TRBD1 matching 8 bases. CDR1 and CDR2 (germline): SGHTS, YDEGEE. V dropped 4 bases and J dropped 5; count of bases not matched to a gene: 10. There are 15 residues in the CDR3. CDR3 region: CASSVVAGGVETQYF. The CDR3, as DNA: TGTGCCAGCAGCGTGGTTGCAGGGGGCGTCGAGACCCAGTACTTC.

CDR3 DNA: TGTGCCAGCAGCTCCAGGGTTAACTATGGCTACACCTTC. Amino acids: CASSSRVNYGYTF. The gene calls are TRBV7-2 and TRBJ1-2; perhaps TRBD1 as D (5 bases). The germline V gene has CDR1 SGHTA and CDR2 FQGNSA. Trimming took off 4 bases at V and 1 base at J, with 7 bases between the two ends. This CDR3 has 13 residues.

The chain uses TRBV11-2 and TRBJ1-1; 7 nucleotides agree with TRBD1. The junction had 0 bases not matched to a gene; V was cut back by 5 bases and J by 3 bases. The CDR3 is 12 amino acids. Germline assignment: CDR1 SGHAT and CDR2 FQNNGV. The CDR3 protein is CASSTGDTEAFF. For the CDR3, the DNA is TGTGCCAGCAGCACAGGGGACACTGAAGCTTTCTTT. Full variable domain (missing parts from reference TRBV11-2 and TRBJ1-1): EAGVAQSPRYKIIEKRQSVAFWCNPISGHATLYWYQQILGQGPKLLIQFQNNGVVDDSQLPKDRFSAERLKGVDSTLKIQPAKLEDSAVYLCASSTGDTEAFFGQGTRLTVV.

The chain uses TRBV7-5 and TRBJ2-7. TRBV7-5 is classified as a pseudogene. There are 13 residues in the CDR3. The CDR3 region has the DNA TGTGCCAGAAGCTTACAGGACGACTACGAGCAGTACTTC. Translation: CARSLQDDYEQYF.

The rearrangement joins TRBV3-1 (or the pseudogene TRBV3-2) to TRBJ2-7, with D possibly TRBD1 on 6 matching bases. V was pared by 8 bases and J by 5 bases, with 16 bases between. The CDR3 has 13 residues. The germline V gene encodes CDR1 LGHDT and CDR2 YNNKEL (reference sequence). The CDR3 reads CASSLTGPDEQYF. The CDR3 region has the DNA TGTGCCAGCTCGCTGACAGGACCTGACGAGCAGTACTTC.

V gene TRBV7-6 combines with J gene TRBJ2-7; no definite D call. V dropped 2 bases and J dropped 1 base, with 9 bases sitting between them. The length of the CDR3 is 14 residues. The V gene's germline CDR1 is SGHVS and CDR2 FNYEAQ. The CDR3 sequence: CASSLLDISYEQYF. In DNA, the CDR3 is TGTGCCAGCAGCTTACTTGACATATCCTACGAGCAGTACTTC.

The genes are TRBV10-3 and TRBJ1-6; D not certain. Germline loops: CDR1 ENHRY, CDR2 SYGVKD. This CDR3 is built from 16 residues. V lost 1 base and J 3 bases, leaving 10 bases between the germline ends. The CDR3 region is CAISEFQNVYNSPLHF. CDR3 nucleotides: TGTGCCATCAGTGAGTTTCAGAATGTCTATAATTCACCCCTCCACTTT.

As DNA, the CDR3 is TGTGCCAGTTCCCCCGGGACAGAATACGAGCAGTACTTC. Protein sequence: CASSPGTEYEQYF. The genes are TRBV19 and TRBJ2-7; 7 bases are a match to TRBD1. The CDR3 has 13 residues. Germline CDR1 reads LNHDA; CDR2 reads SQIVND (reference sequence). After removal of 8 bases from V and 4 bases from J, the junction contained 8 bases not matched to a gene.

The genes are TRBV11-1 and TRBJ1-5; TRBD1 is a possible D gene (5 bases). Trimming took 3 bases from V and 4 from J, leaving 7 bases between them. The CDR3 has 13 amino acids. From germline, CDR1 is SGHAT and CDR2 FQDESV (reference sequence). The CDR3 DNA is TGTGCCAGCAGCTTTAACAGGAATCAGCCCCAGCATTTT. It is translated as CASSFNRNQPQHF.

This chain joins TRBV7-2 and TRBJ1-3; the D gene is possibly TRBD1 (5 bases). There are 14 residues in the CDR3. V dropped 1 base and J dropped 4 bases, with 8 bases sitting between them. The germline gives CDR1 SGHTA, CDR2 FQGNSA. The CDR3, as DNA: TGTGCCAGCAGCTTAGGGGGGGTCGGAAACACCATATATTTT. Translated, it gives CASSLGGVGNTIYF.

The chain recombines TRBV29-1 with TRBJ2-5, with TRBD1 matching 8 bases. V shed 6 bases and J 3 bases; nucleotides not matched to a gene: 9. CDR1 and CDR2 from the germline V gene are SQVTM and ANQGSEA. This CDR3 has 14 residues. The CDR3 protein is CSVAGGTGKETQYF. The CDR3 DNA follows: TGCAGCGTCGCAGGAGGGACAGGCAAAGAGACCCAGTACTTC.

The J gene is TRBJ2-3, the V gene TRBV30; TRBD1 is a possible D gene (5 bases). Germline CDR1 is GTSNPN and CDR2 is SVGIG (reference sequence). The CDR3 loop spans 13 amino acids. Between the trimmed V and J ends, which lost 2 bases and 2 bases, there was a span of 8 bases. This CDR3 reads CAWSWGDTDTQYF. The CDR3 region has the DNA TGTGCCTGGAGTTGGGGCGACACAGATACGCAGTATTTT.

The V gene is TRBV6-2 or TRBV6-3, the J gene TRBJ1-2; no reliable D call. The germline V gene has CDR1 MNHEY and CDR2 SVGEGT. The V gene lost 5 bases and the J gene lost 3 bases, with 10 bases spanning the gap. This CDR3 is 13 amino acids long. This CDR3 reads CASSTDGHYGYTF. CDR3 nucleotide sequence: TGTGCCAGCAGTACCGACGGCCACTATGGCTACACCTTC.

The chain carries TRBV12-5 and TRBJ1-3; D is undetermined. The CDR3 is 14 residues long. In germline, CDR1 is LGHNT, CDR2 FRNRAP. V was shortened by 2 bases and J by 0 bases, with 5 bases between the two germline ends. The CDR3 bases are TGTGCTAGTGGTTTGTCGGTCTCTGGAAACACCATATATTTT. It is translated as CASGLSVSGNTIYF.

The chain links TRBV5-6 to TRBJ1-4; 7 nucleotides align to TRBD1. The CDR3 runs 17 residues. Germline CDR1 is SGHDT and CDR2 is YYEEEE. Trimming cost V 1 base and J 8 bases; bases outside gene matches: 14. This chain's CDR3 is CASSLSGGGAVSEKLFF. CDR3 bases: TGTGCCAGCAGCTTGTCGGGAGGGGGCGCGGTTAGCGAAAAACTGTTTTTT.

The rearrangement joins TRBV24-1 to TRBJ2-3, with D uncertain. Trimming removed 5 bases from V and 6 bases from J, with 8 bases in between. The CDR3 covers 12 residues. Germline V gene data show CDR1 as KGHDR and CDR2 as SFDVKD. Here the CDR3 reads CATSGPGDTQYF. The DNA of the CDR3 is TGTGCCACCAGTGGTCCGGGTGATACGCAGTATTTT.

This chain uses TRBV6-4 with TRBJ2-4; TRBD2 might be the D (5 bases). The CDR3 consists of 15 residues. Trimming left V 6 bases short and J 6 bases short, with 18 bases between. Germline V lookup: CDR1 MRHNA, CDR2 SNTAGT. This CDR3 reads CASSVRGGEGNIQYF. For the CDR3, the DNA is TGTGCCAGCAGCGTTCGTGGAGGTGAAGGAAACATTCAGTACTTC.

The chain recombines TRBV7-7 with TRBJ2-1; 11 bases agree with TRBD2. This CDR3 has 19 residues. CDR1 and CDR2 (germline): SSHAT, FNYEAQ (reference sequence). J was trimmed by 7 bases and V by 1 base; bases with no gene match: 15. The CDR3 spells CASSLGTTISGGAWNEQFF. The DNA for the CDR3 is TGTGCCAGCAGCTTAGGGACCACAATTAGCGGGGGGGCCTGGAATGAGCAGTTCTTC.